What follows describes a single TCR beta chain. Its antigen is not yet known. No much larger clone exists at a distance of one base, and base qualities are not known. This record comes from a study of tumor-infiltrating lymphocytes in primary liver carcinoma (dated by TCRdb to 2017 to 2019). The study in broad terms: The five patients, three men and two women aged 30 to 69 years, had hepatocellular carcinoma (four) or combined HCC and intrahepatic cholangiocarcinoma (one). High reproducibility was observed for the technical replicate repertoires, with mean shared-clone rates around 0.9 and correlation coefficients above 0.98. TCRbeta repertoire sequencing covered roughly 35 specimens from 5 patients: roughly 25 tumor regions, 5 adjacent noncancerous liver tissues and 5 peripheral blood samples. Tumors of the five patients were stage T1-T3 N0M0 with maximum diameters of roughly 4.2 to 11 cm. Samples yielded roughly 3.5 to 8 million productive TCRbeta reads; read depth did not differ significantly between tissue types. The 25 or so tumor region samples were profiled with Agilent mRNA microarrays so that TCRbeta repertoire diversity could be related to the local molecular phenotype. TCRbeta repertoire sequencing, expression microarrays and whole-exome sequencing were combined in the study across five regions of each liver tumor, with adjacent normal tissue and blood also included.

Overall study results and their limits: Only a few patients were included in the study, and the authors note that the findings should be validated in a larger study. Repertoire overlap was higher between tumor regions (mean about 36%) than tumor-adjacent (around 17%) or tumor-blood (about 14%) pairs, consistent with antigen-driven expansion. Only about 7.5-25% of top clones were found in all five regions of a tumor, suggesting spatial heterogeneity of tumor-infiltrating T cells. Because sequencing covered only the TCR beta chain and unpaired alpha chains were not captured, true repertoire diversity is likely underestimated. Because the samples were bulk and unsorted, CD4+ and CD8+ T cell repertoires could not be compared. A significantly larger repertoire fraction was made up by the top 250 clones in tumors than in blood (p = 0.039).

Total RNA and DNA were co-extracted without cell sorting from 20-30 mg of bulk tissue using the AllPrep DNA/RNA mini kit. Between November 2015 and March 2016, a handful of patients in China with histopathologically diagnosed primary liver carcinoma had their tumors surgically resected. At the time of sampling, the patients had chronic HBV infection and had not received any treatment. Each tumor was sampled at five spatially separated regions: the tumor centre plus the superior, inferior, left-lateral and right-lateral poles. Histological examination found more than 75% viable tumor cells in every tumor sample. Fresh tumor and adjacent tissue pieces were bisected; one half was stored in RNAlater at -80°C, the other sent for histology. Starting from 500 to 650 ng total RNA, TCRbeta-specific cDNA was produced by reverse transcription with a constant-region primer and ProtoScript II reverse transcriptase. Three nested multiplex PCR rounds, following a slightly modified ARM-PCR procedure, were used to build the TCRbeta libraries. Sample barcodes and Illumina adapters were added in a final 25-cycle PCR using Deep VentR polymerase. Before sequencing, amplicons between 200 and 500 bp were purified from gel using a QIAquick gel extraction kit. The TCRbeta amplicons were sequenced with 250-bp paired-end reads on an Illumina HiSeq 2500. The authors' analysis ran thus. Trimmomatic v0.33 was used to quality-trim the reads, and FLASH v1.2.11 was used to merge paired reads so that full CDR3 sequences could be recovered. MiGEC v1.2.1b assigned V, D and J germline segments to the rearranged TCRbeta sequences. Clonotype statistics and Shannon-Wiener diversity indices were calculated with VDJtools v1.0.0. Except for diversity analysis, only each sample's 250 most abundant clonotypes were used in subsequent analyses to reduce sampling bias. TCRdb itself trimmed the public reads at Q25 with fastp, ran MiXCR and retained productive beta chains. Every distinct CDR3 protein forms one entry, paired with its most common genes and DNA. These V and J calls are TCRdb output, not the study's own analysis. The sample yields about 64,000 distinct CDR3 sequences; 71% were counted once. Roughly two fifths of the sample is taken by the ten largest.

Sequencing was carried out using liver tumor tissue from sampling region 4. This specimen's cell subset or site label, interpreted: tumor region T4, right-lateral pole. This clonotype originated in a man between 35 and 55 years old with primary liver carcinoma and hepatitis B virus infection.

The DNA reads TGTGCCATCATTGCGGGGGACAGTCGCCCCGAGCAGTACTTC. Translated, this is CAIIAGDSRPEQYF. The rearrangement joined TRBV10-3 to TRBJ2-7, with the D call perhaps TRBD1 or TRBD2, each one matching 7 bases. V loses 7 bases of germline sequence and J loses 6 bases, and the interval between the two ends is 19 bases. The CDR3 starts with the cysteine, ends with the phenylalanine, and has 14 residues. The read is trimmed to its CDR3 DNA, 42 bases read in frame from base 1. Via the germline V gene, CDR1 is ENHRY and CDR2 SYGVKD.